One sample yielded the 18 T cell receptor beta chains listed below, sequenced in a study of blood T cells in healthy people across ages. Sample-barcoded 5' priming and a J-beta primer mix drove a second PCR of roughly 6 to 12 cycles. Each CDR3 protein gets one entry after TCRdb re-called the 5' RACE reads with MiXCR. The sample carries a few hundred thousand distinct CDR3 sequences, more than 45% recorded once. Material: blood. These receptors originate from a man in his fifties or sixties in good health.

The chain couples TRBV10-1 to TRBJ2-3; D remains ambiguous. The CDR3 extends over 14 amino acids. V lost 4 bases and J lost 6, with 14 bases in between. CDR1 and CDR2 (germline): WNHNN, SYGVQD (reference sequence). The CDR3 nucleotides are TGCGCCAGCAGTGTCCTACACCACACGGATACGCAGTATTTT. This sequence encodes CASSVLHHTDTQYF.

This clonotype was recorded a few times. The rearrangement joins TRBV12-3 or TRBV12-4 to TRBJ2-4, with D tentatively TRBD1 (6 bases). Near its end, the DNA agrees better with TRBJ2-7, so the J call may be wrong. This CDR3 is built from 15 residues. CDR3 residues: CASSATRGLPYEQYF. CDR3 sequence (DNA): TGTGCCAGCAGTGCGACCAGGGGCCTTCCATACGAGCAGTACTTC.

The V call is TRBV12-3 or TRBV12-4, the J call TRBJ2-1, with 7 bases lining up with TRBD2. The CDR3 runs to 13 residues. The V and J ends lost 8 bases and 0 bases, in that order; junction bases with no gene match: 1. CDR3 region: CASGGVSYNEQFF. The CDR3 nucleotides read TGTGCCAGCGGGGGGGTCTCCTACAATGAGCAGTTCTTC.

The rearrangement uses TRBV28 and TRBJ2-1, with TRBD2 matching 13 bases. Trimming removed 6 bases from V and 4 bases from J; junction bases left unmatched: 3. Germline V CDR1 and CDR2: MDHEN, SYDVKM. The CDR3 length is 15 residues. DNA for the CDR3: TGTGCCAGCAGGGTGGGACTAGCGGGATACAATGAGCAGTTCTTC. This gives the protein CASRVGLAGYNEQFF.

This clonotype was recorded a few times. The chain employs TRBV5-5 and TRBJ2-1; 7 positions match TRBD1. The CDR3 length is 12 residues. The V segment lost 5 bases and the J segment 9 bases; nucleotides outside the gene matches: 5. In germline, CDR1 is SGHKS, CDR2 YYEKEE (reference sequence). The CDR3 DNA is TGTGCCAGCAGAACCCCAGGGGGTGAGCAGTTCTTC. Its translation: CASRTPGGEQFF.

For the CDR3, the DNA is TGTGCCAGCAGTTACCGGGACTCATCCTACGAGCAGTACTTC. This gives the protein CASSYRDSSYEQYF. V gene TRBV6-2 or TRBV6-3 combines with J gene TRBJ2-7, with D perhaps matching TRBD2 (6 bases). Looked up from germline, CDR1 is MNHEY and CDR2 is SVGEGT. The CDR3 sequence is 14 residues long. V was shortened by 2 bases and J by 1 base, with 9 bases between the two germline ends.

The chain is built from TRBV29-1 and TRBJ2-6, with D perhaps TRBD2 (5 bases). Germline CDR1 and CDR2: SQVTM and ANQGSEA. The CDR3 is 14 amino acids. V shed 6 bases and J shed 2 bases, with 11 bases lying between them. This CDR3 reads CSVGVGAGANVLTF. Here the CDR3 DNA reads TGCAGCGTCGGGGTTGGGGCTGGGGCCAACGTCCTGACTTTC.

The chain has TRBV2 and TRBJ2-4; D assignment may be TRBD1 or TRBD2 (6 bases each). Germline CDR1 is SNHLY and CDR2 is FYNNEI. With 6 bases removed from V and 1 base from J, the gap between germline ends came to 19 bases. The CDR3 length is 17 residues. In nucleotides, the CDR3 is TGTGCCAGCAGAGGGGGGCAGGGGAATGCGGCCAAAAACATTCAGTACTTC. Translated: CASRGGQGNAAKNIQYF.

This clonotype was counted ten times or more. This chain joins TRBV6-2 or TRBV6-3 and TRBJ1-5; 8 nucleotides line up with TRBD1. The germline V gene has CDR1 MNHEY and CDR2 SVGEGT. J lost 1 base, V lost 7 bases, and 6 bases had no gene match. The CDR3 extends over 15 amino acids. The CDR3 sequence is CASTQTGASNQPQHF. The DNA for the CDR3 is TGTGCCAGCACCCAGACAGGGGCGAGCAATCAGCCCCAGCATTTT.

This clonotype has a handful of counts. This chain links TRBV6-9 with TRBJ2-3; 7 nucleotides agree with TRBD2. The germline V gene has CDR1 MNHGY and CDR2 SVAAGI. Unmatched junction bases numbered 16, after V lost 6 bases and J lost 1 base. There are 18 residues in the CDR3. CDR3 protein: CASRDRREYTSRTDTQYF. CDR3 sequence (DNA): TGTGCCAGCAGAGATCGGCGGGAGTACACTAGTCGCACAGATACGCAGTATTTT.

This clonotype occurred a few times. The chain recombines TRBV7-8 with TRBJ2-3; possibly TRBD1 for D (5 bases). CDR3 length equals 14 residues. The V end was cut by 4 bases, the J end by 9 bases, with 17 bases between. Germline lookup yields CDR1 SGHVS and CDR2 FQNEAQ. CDR3 residues: CASSSTVLQGTQYF. CDR3 DNA: TGTGCCAGCAGCTCGACAGTTCTCCAAGGAACGCAGTATTTT.

This clonotype was recorded at least ten times. This rearrangement joins TRBV11-3 to TRBJ2-2; D unclear. Germline values: CDR1 SGHNT, CDR2 YENEEA. This CDR3 comprises 14 residues. V lost 1 base, J lost 6 bases, and 9 bases lay in between. The CDR3 spells CASSLGTRPGELFF. CDR3 DNA: TGTGCCAGCAGCTTAGGTACCCGTCCCGGGGAGCTGTTTTTT.

The V gene is TRBV5-6, the J gene TRBJ2-7; the D gene is possibly TRBD1 (5 bases). CDR1 is SGHDT, CDR2 YYEEEE, per germline. V dropped 3 bases and J dropped 7 bases, with 29 bases sitting between them. This CDR3 has 18 residues. The CDR3 loop is CASSSDPFNKGLYNEQYF. The DNA of the CDR3 is TGTGCCAGCAGCTCAGACCCCTTTAACAAGGGGCTTTACAATGAGCAGTACTTC.

J is TRBJ2-1 and V is TRBV29-1, with 8 bases matching TRBD2. CDR1 is SQVTM and CDR2 is ANQGSEA in the germline V gene. With 2 bases clipped from V and 10 bases from J, the junction kept 4 bases outside the gene matches. This CDR3 comprises 12 residues. CDR3 sequence reads: CSVEPGGAEQFF. The CDR3 nucleotides read TGCAGCGTTGAACCCGGGGGGGCCGAGCAGTTCTTC.

The chain links TRBV15 to TRBJ1-6; D gene unclear. V was shortened by 3 bases and J by 6 bases, with 15 bases between the two germline ends. CDR3 size: 16 residues. Per the germline V gene, CDR1 is LNHNV and CDR2 is YYDKDF (reference sequence). The chain's CDR3 is CATSSGSPRPNSPLHF. CDR3 sequence (DNA): TGTGCCACCAGCAGTGGGTCCCCACGGCCTAATTCACCCCTCCACTTT. Combining the CDR3 with reference TRBV15 and TRBJ1-6 gives the whole variable domain DAMVIQNPRYQVTQFGKPVTLSCSQTLNHNVMYWYQQKSSQAPKLLFHYYDKDFNNEADTPDNFQSRRPNTSFCFLDIRSPGLGDTAMYLCATSSGSPRPNSPLHFGNGTRLTVT.

The rearrangement joins TRBV27 to TRBJ2-3; weak D call: TRBD1 (5 bases). Trimming left V 2 bases short and J 2 bases short, with 14 bases between. The CDR3 spans 16 residues. Germline CDR1 MNHEY, CDR2 SMNVEV (reference sequence). The CDR3 DNA reads as TGTGCCAGCAGTTTAACAGGCTTATCCTTCACAGATACGCAGTATTTT. It codes for CASSLTGLSFTDTQYF.

In its sample, this clonotype was seen many times. The V gene is TRBV12-3 or TRBV12-4, the J gene TRBJ2-5, with 9 bases aligning to TRBD1. CDR3 length equals 11 residues. Trimming removed 6 bases from V and 12 bases from J; junction bases left unmatched: 5. CDR3: CASSSRDREYF. The CDR3 DNA reads as TGTGCCAGCAGCTCCCGGGACAGGGAGTACTTC.

This clonotype was observed a handful of times. The genes are TRBV25-1 and TRBJ2-2; no firm D call. Germline-derived CDR1 and CDR2 are MGHDK and SYGVNS. There are 14 residues in the CDR3. V was trimmed by 3 bases and J by 1 base, leaving 6 bases between them. The chain's CDR3 is CASSDQVNTGELFF. The CDR3 bases are TGTGCCAGCAGTGACCAGGTGAACACCGGGGAGCTGTTTTTT.